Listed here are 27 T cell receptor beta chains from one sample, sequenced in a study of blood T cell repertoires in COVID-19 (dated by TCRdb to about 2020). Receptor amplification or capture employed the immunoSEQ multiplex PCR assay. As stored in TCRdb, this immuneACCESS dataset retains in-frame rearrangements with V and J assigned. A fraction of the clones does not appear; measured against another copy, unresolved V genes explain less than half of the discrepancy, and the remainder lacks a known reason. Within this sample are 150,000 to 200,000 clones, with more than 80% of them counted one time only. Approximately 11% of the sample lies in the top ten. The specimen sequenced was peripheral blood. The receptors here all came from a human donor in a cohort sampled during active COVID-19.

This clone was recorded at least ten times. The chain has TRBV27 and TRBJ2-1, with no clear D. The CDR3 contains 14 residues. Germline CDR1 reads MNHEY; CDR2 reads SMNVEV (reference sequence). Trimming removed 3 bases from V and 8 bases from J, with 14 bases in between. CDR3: CASSFRSGHDEQFF. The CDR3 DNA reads TGTGCCAGCAGTTTTCGGTCGGGTCACGATGAGCAGTTCTTC.

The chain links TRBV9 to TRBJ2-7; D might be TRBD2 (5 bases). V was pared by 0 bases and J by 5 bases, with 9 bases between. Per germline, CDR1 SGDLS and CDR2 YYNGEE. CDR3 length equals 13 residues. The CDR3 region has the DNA TGTGCCAGCAGCGTAGCGTTGGAGGACGAGCAGTACTTC. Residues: CASSVALEDEQYF.

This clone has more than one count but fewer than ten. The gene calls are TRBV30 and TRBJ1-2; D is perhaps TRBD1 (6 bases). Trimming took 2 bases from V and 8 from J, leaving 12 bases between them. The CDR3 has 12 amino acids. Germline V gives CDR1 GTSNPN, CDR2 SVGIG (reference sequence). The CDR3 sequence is CAWSLQGDGYTF. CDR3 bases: TGTGCCTGGAGTTTACAGGGCGACGGCTACACCTTC.

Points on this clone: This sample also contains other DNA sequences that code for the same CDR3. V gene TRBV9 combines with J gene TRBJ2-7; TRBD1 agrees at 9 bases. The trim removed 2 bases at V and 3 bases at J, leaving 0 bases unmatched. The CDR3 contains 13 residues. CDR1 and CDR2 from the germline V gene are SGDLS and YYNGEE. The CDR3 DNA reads TGTGCCAGCAGCGTGACAGGGGGCTACGAGCAGTACTTC. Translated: CASSVTGGYEQYF.

The CDR3 region is CASSSLTGGSGNTIYF. CDR3 bases: TGTGCCAGCAGCTCTCTCACGGGGGGCTCTGGAAACACCATATATTTT. The V and J genes are TRBV7-2 and TRBJ1-3, with TRBD1 as a possible D gene (5 bases). V dropped 4 bases and J dropped 0 bases, with 13 bases sitting between them. Germline CDR1 is SGHTA and CDR2 is FQGNSA. The CDR3 is 16 residues long.

CDR3 region: CASSRDLTYEQYF. The CDR3 nucleotides are TGTGCCAGCTCCCGGGACTTAACCTACGAGCAGTACTTC. This chain joins TRBV2 and TRBJ2-7; possible D gene TRBD2, 6 bases. This CDR3 contains 13 residues. Germline assignment: CDR1 SNHLY and CDR2 FYNNEI. Trimming left V 8 bases short and J 2 bases short, with 13 bases between.

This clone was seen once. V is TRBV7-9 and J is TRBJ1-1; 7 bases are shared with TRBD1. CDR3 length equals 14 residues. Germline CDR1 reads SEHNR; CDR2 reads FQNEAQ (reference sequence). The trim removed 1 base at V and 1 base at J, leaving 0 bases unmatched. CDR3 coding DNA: TGTGCCAGCAGCTTAGGGGACAGGAACACTGAAGCTTTCTTT. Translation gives CASSLGDRNTEAFF.

CDR3 nucleotides: TGCGCCAGCAGCCATCATCCCCCGGGTCCCCAAAATGAAAAACTGTTTTTT. This gives the protein CASSHHPPGPQNEKLFF. This chain joins TRBV4-3 and TRBJ1-4, with unresolved D. The germline V gene has CDR1 LGHNA and CDR2 YSLEER. The CDR3 runs 17 residues. V lost 3 bases, J lost 5 bases, and 19 bases lay in between.

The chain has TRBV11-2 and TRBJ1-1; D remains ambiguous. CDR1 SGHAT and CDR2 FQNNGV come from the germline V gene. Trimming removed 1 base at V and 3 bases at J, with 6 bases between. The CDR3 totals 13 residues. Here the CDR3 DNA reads TGTGCCAGCAGCTTAGGTGGAGACACTGAAGCTTTCTTT. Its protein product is CASSLGGDTEAFF.

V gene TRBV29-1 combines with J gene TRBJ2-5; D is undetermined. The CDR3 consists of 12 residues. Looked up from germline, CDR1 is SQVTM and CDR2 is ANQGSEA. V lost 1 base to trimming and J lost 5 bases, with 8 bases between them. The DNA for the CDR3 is TGCAGCGTTGAAGGCGCCCCGGAGACCCAGTACTTC. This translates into CSVEGAPETQYF.

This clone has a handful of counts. CDR3 residues: CASSQQGISGNTIYF. For the CDR3, the DNA is TGTGCCAGCAGCCAACAGGGAATCTCTGGAAACACCATATATTTT. V and J are TRBV6-5 and TRBJ1-3, with D perhaps matching TRBD1 (6 bases). V lost 6 bases to trimming and J lost 0 bases, with 12 bases between them. In germline, CDR1 is MNHEY, CDR2 SVGAGI. The CDR3 length is 15 residues.

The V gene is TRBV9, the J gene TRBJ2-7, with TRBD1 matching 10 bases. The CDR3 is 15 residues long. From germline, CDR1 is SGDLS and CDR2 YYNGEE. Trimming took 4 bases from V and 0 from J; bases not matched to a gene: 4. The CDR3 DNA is TGTGCCAGCAGCCTGGGACAGGGGAACTCCTACGAGCAGTACTTC. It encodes CASSLGQGNSYEQYF.

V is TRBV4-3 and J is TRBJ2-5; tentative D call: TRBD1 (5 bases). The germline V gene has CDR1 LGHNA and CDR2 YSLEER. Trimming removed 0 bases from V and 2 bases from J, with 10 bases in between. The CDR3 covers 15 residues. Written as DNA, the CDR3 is TGCGCCAGCAGCCAAGATTTAGGGGAACAAGAGACCCAGTACTTC. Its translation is CASSQDLGEQETQYF.

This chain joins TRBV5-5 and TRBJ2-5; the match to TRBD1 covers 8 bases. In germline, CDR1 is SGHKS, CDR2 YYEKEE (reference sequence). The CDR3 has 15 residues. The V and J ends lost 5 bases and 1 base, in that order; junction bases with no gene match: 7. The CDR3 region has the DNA TGTGCCAGCAGTTGGGACAGGCTGTTCCAAGAGACCCAGTACTTC. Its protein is CASSWDRLFQETQYF.

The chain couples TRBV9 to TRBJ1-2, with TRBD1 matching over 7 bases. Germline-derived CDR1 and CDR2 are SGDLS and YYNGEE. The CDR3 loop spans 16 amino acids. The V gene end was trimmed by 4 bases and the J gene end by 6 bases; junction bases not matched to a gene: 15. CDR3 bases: TGTGCCAGCAGCACCCGGGGAAGGGGGCGCATTGATGGCTACACCTTC. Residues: CASSTRGRGRIDGYTF.

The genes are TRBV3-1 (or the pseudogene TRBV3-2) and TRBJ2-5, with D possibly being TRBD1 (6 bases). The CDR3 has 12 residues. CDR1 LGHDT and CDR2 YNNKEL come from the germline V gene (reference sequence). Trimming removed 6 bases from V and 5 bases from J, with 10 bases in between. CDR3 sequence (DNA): TGTGCCAGCAGACAGGGTAGCGAGACCCAGTACTTC. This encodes CASRQGSETQYF.

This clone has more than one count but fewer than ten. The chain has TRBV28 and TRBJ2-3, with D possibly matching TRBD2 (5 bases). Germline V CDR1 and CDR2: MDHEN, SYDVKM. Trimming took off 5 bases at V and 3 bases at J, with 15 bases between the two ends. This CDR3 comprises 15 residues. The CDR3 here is CASSGFKGVTDTQYF. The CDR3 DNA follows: TGTGCCAGCAGTGGTTTTAAGGGAGTGACAGATACGCAGTATTTT.

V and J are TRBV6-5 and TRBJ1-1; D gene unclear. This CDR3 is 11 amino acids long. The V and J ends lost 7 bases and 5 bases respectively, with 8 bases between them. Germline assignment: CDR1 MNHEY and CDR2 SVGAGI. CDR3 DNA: TGTGCCAGCACAAGAGGGACTGAAGCTTTCTTT. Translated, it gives CASTRGTEAFF.

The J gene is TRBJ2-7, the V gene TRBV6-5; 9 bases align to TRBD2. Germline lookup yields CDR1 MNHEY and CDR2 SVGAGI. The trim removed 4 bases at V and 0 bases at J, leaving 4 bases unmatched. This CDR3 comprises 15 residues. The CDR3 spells CASSSAGGLSYEQYF. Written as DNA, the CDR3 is TGTGCCAGCAGTTCCGCGGGAGGGCTCTCCTACGAGCAGTACTTC.

CDR3 sequence reads: CAWSVPPTFGGTEAFF. The CDR3 region has the DNA TGTGCCTGGAGTGTGCCCCCCACATTCGGGGGCACTGAAGCTTTCTTT. The V and J genes are TRBV30 and TRBJ1-1, with TRBD1 as a possible D gene (5 bases). V was trimmed by 0 bases and J by 4 bases, leaving 18 bases between them. This CDR3 is built from 16 residues. CDR1 is GTSNPN, CDR2 SVGIG, per germline (reference sequence).

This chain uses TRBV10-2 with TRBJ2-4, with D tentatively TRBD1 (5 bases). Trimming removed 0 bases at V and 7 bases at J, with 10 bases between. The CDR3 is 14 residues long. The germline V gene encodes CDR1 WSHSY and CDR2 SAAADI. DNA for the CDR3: TGCGCCAGCAGTGAGTCGGGGCAGGCGAACATTCAGTACTTC. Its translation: CASSESGQANIQYF.

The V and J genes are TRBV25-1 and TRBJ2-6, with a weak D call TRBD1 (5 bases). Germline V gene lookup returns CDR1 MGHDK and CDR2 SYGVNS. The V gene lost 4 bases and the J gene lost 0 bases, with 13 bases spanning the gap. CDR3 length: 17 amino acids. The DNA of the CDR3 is TGTGCCAGCAGTGGGGCCAGGGTATACTCTGGGGCCAACGTCCTGACTTTC. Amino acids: CASSGARVYSGANVLTF.

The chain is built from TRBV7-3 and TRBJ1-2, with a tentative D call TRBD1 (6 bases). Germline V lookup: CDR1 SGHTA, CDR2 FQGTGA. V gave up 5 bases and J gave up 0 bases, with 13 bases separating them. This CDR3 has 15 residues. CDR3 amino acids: CASSPQGGANYGYTF. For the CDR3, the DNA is TGTGCCAGCAGCCCTCAAGGGGGGGCTAACTATGGCTACACCTTC.

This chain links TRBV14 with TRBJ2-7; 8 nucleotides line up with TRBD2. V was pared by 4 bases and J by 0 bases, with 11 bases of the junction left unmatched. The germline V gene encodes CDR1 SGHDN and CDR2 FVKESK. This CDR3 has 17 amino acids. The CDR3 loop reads CASSRGLLADPSYEQYF. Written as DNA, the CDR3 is TGTGCCAGCAGCCGTGGGCTACTAGCGGACCCCTCCTACGAGCAGTACTTC.

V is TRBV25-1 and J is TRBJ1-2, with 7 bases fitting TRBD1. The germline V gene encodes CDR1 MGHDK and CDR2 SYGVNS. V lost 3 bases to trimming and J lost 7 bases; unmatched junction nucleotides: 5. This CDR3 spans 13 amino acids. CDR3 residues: CASSDLTGVGYTF. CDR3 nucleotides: TGTGCCAGCAGTGACCTTACAGGGGTTGGCTACACCTTC.

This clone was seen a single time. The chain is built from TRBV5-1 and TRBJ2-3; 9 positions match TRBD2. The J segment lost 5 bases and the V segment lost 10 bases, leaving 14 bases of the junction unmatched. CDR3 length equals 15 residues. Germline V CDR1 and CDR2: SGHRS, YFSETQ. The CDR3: CARRVAAGGRDTQYF. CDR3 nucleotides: TGCGCCCGCCGCGTGGCCGCGGGGGGGAGAGATACGCAGTATTTT.

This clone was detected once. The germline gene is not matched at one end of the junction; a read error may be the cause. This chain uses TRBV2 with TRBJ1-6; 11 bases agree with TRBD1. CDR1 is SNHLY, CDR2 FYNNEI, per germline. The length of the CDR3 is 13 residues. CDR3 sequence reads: CAGRDRGNSPLHF. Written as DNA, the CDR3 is TGTGCCGGCAGGGACAGGGGGAATTCACCCCTCCACTTT.